The sample holds a few counts of the clone carrying this T cell receptor (beta chain). Its target is not known. This record comes from a study of cytomegalovirus exposure and HLA in healthy donors. Study at large: Researchers found that 81% of over 350 genotyped donors fell within the Caucasian-associated ancestry cluster. Study-wide findings and caveats: Most TCR beta V segments were productive about 87% or about 30% of the time in an earlier analysis. In a later analysis, HLA-associated beta chains showed higher expansion and lower generation probabilities than comparable chains.

The CDR3 is made up of 13 amino acids. CDR1 MDHEN and CDR2 SYDVKM come from the germline V gene. The ends lost 11 bases at V and 8 bases at J; junction bases unmatched: 9. 60 Vbeta and 13 Jbeta primers were used in PCR. TCRdb's copy holds only in-frame clones and misses some; the assay was immunoSEQ multiplex PCR. Of 80,000 to 95,000 clones listed, roughly 79% are singletons. Specimen: PBMCs. The chain employs TRBV28 and TRBJ1-4, with 9 bases aligning to TRBD1. The clonotype originates from a woman aged 25 to 45 in good health and CMV-seronegative. CDR3 coding DNA: TGTGCCGTGGCCGGGACAGGGTTCGAAAAACTGTTTTTT. The encoded protein is CAVAGTGFEKLFF.